The rows below give T cell receptor beta chains drawn from one sample of a study of T cells in localized non-small cell lung cancer. The data were produced by immunoSEQ multiplex PCR, yet TCRdb's version contains in-frame clones alone and is incomplete. This repertoire shows about 23,000 clones, roughly 84% found once; its top ten account for less than 30%. The sequencing here drew on peripheral blood, taken before any cancer treatment. All receptors derive from a male donor aged 60 or over with stage I squamous cell lung carcinoma. Both conserved end residues are part of each CDR3. The order of the fields is J gene, clone size, V gene, D gene, CDR3 length, CDR3 protein, CDR3 DNA. The D gene is left open where the match is weak. The size field is filled for only some rows; it gives once, few, many or a size class.

J gene: TRBJ1-1
clone size: .
V gene: TRBV29-1
D gene: .
CDR3 length: 13
CDR3 protein: CSPSRAAGKEAFF
CDR3 DNA: TGCAGCCCTTCACGCGCGGCAGGGAAAGAAGCTTTCTTT

J gene: TRBJ2-7
clone size: .
V gene: TRBV7-2
D gene: TRBD1
CDR3 length: 14
CDR3 protein: CASSQGQGSGEQYF
CDR3 DNA: TGTGCCAGCAGCCAAGGACAGGGAAGTGGCGAGCAGTACTTC

J gene: TRBJ2-1
clone size: .
V gene: TRBV13
D gene: .
CDR3 length: 15
CDR3 protein: CASSLFGSSYNEQFF
CDR3 DNA: TGTGCCAGCAGCCTTTTCGGGAGCTCCTACAATGAGCAGTTCTTC

J gene: TRBJ1-6
clone size: few
V gene: TRBV6-4
D gene: .
CDR3 length: 13
CDR3 protein: CASSDDSRSPLHF
CDR3 DNA: TGTGCCAGCAGTGACGACAGCCGCTCACCCCTCCACTTT

J gene: TRBJ2-7
clone size: .
V gene: TRBV2
D gene: .
CDR3 length: 11
CDR3 protein: CASSTWDEQYF
CDR3 DNA: TGTGCCAGCTCTACCTGGGACGAGCAGTACTTC

J gene: TRBJ1-2
clone size: .
V gene: TRBV7-9
D gene: .
CDR3 length: 15
CDR3 protein: CASSLTLQGAYGYTF
CDR3 DNA: TGTGCCAGCAGCTTAACCCTCCAGGGCGCCTATGGCTACACCTTC

J gene: TRBJ2-7
clone size: .
V gene: TRBV7-9
D gene: .
CDR3 length: 13
CDR3 protein: CASGGAGNYEQYF
CDR3 DNA: TGTGCCAGCGGCGGGGCCGGCAACTACGAGCAGTACTTC

J gene: TRBJ2-3
clone size: .
V gene: TRBV14
D gene: TRBD2
CDR3 length: 15
CDR3 protein: CASSQDGTSGDTQYF
CDR3 DNA: TGTGCCAGCAGCCAAGACGGGACTAGCGGCGATACGCAGTATTTT

J gene: TRBJ2-7
clone size: .
V gene: TRBV5-8
D gene: TRBD1
CDR3 length: 14
CDR3 protein: CASSFMDRINEQYF
CDR3 DNA: TGTGCCAGCAGCTTCATGGACAGGATAAACGAGCAGTACTTC

J gene: TRBJ2-1
clone size: .
V gene: TRBV6-1
D gene: .
CDR3 length: 15
CDR3 protein: CASSVRDIDYNEQFF
CDR3 DNA: TGTGCCAGCAGTGTTCGGGACATCGACTACAATGAGCAGTTCTTC

J gene: TRBJ1-2
clone size: .
V gene: TRBV11-2
D gene: TRBD1
CDR3 length: 14
CDR3 protein: CASSLTGFGNGYTF
CDR3 DNA: TGTGCCAGCAGCCTGACAGGGTTCGGGAATGGCTACACCTTC

J gene: TRBJ2-5
clone size: .
V gene: TRBV5-1
D gene: TRBD1
CDR3 length: 14
CDR3 protein: CASSSGQVRETQYF
CDR3 DNA: TGCGCCAGCAGCTCCGGACAGGTCCGAGAGACCCAGTACTTC

J gene: TRBJ2-5
clone size: .
V gene: TRBV30
D gene: TRBD1
CDR3 length: 13
CDR3 protein: CAWSVGSGGTQYF
CDR3 DNA: TGTGCCTGGAGTGTCGGGTCAGGGGGGACCCAGTACTTC

J gene: TRBJ2-2
clone size: .
V gene: TRBV7-2
D gene: .
CDR3 length: 14
CDR3 protein: CASSTGLMSGELFF
CDR3 DNA: TGTGCCAGCAGCACAGGACTCATGAGCGGGGAGCTGTTTTTT

J gene: TRBJ1-1
clone size: .
V gene: TRBV7-2
D gene: .
CDR3 length: 9
CDR3 protein: CASSLETFF
CDR3 DNA: TGTGCCAGCAGCTTAGAAACTTTCTTT

J gene: TRBJ1-1
clone size: .
V gene: TRBV2
D gene: TRBD1
CDR3 length: 14
CDR3 protein: CASSLQGAGTEAFF
CDR3 DNA: TGTGCCAGCAGCTTACAGGGGGCAGGAACTGAAGCTTTCTTT

J gene: TRBJ1-3
clone size: .
V gene: TRBV5-5
D gene: .
CDR3 length: 13
CDR3 protein: CASTKTAGNTIYF
CDR3 DNA: TGTGCCAGCACTAAGACAGCCGGAAACACCATATATTTT

J gene: TRBJ2-3
clone size: few
V gene: TRBV7-1
D gene: TRBD2
CDR3 length: 15
CDR3 protein: CASSFGSGRTDTQYF
CDR3 DNA: TGTGCCAGCAGCTTTGGTAGCGGGCGTACAGATACGCAGTATTTT

J gene: TRBJ2-1
clone size: .
V gene: TRBV6-5
D gene: .
CDR3 length: 14
CDR3 protein: CASSYLGPASEQFF
CDR3 DNA: TGTGCCAGCAGTTACCTCGGACCCGCATCTGAGCAGTTCTTC

J gene: TRBJ2-5
clone size: .
V gene: TRBV5-1
D gene: .
CDR3 length: 15
CDR3 protein: CASSSQPGYEETQYF
CDR3 DNA: TGCGCCAGCAGCTCCCAGCCGGGGTACGAAGAGACCCAGTACTTC

J gene: TRBJ1-1
clone size: .
V gene: TRBV2
D gene: .
CDR3 length: 15
CDR3 protein: CASSEERAGGTEAFF
CDR3 DNA: TGTGCCAGCAGTGAGGAGAGGGCGGGAGGCACTGAAGCTTTCTTT

J gene: TRBJ2-7
clone size: .
V gene: TRBV18
D gene: TRBD2
CDR3 length: 16
CDR3 protein: CASSPPKLAGGLEQYF
CDR3 DNA: TGTGCCAGCTCACCACCGAAGCTAGCGGGAGGGCTGGAGCAGTACTTC

J gene: TRBJ1-1
clone size: once
V gene: TRBV6-6
D gene: .
CDR3 length: 13
CDR3 protein: CASSANGNTEAFF
CDR3 DNA: TGTGCCAGCAGCGCGAATGGGAACACTGAAGCTTTCTTT

J gene: TRBJ1-2
clone size: .
V gene: TRBV14
D gene: .
CDR3 length: 12
CDR3 protein: CASSGGTYGYTF
CDR3 DNA: TGTGCCAGCTCGGGGGGCACCTATGGCTACACCTTC

J gene: TRBJ2-3
clone size: .
V gene: TRBV30
D gene: .
CDR3 length: 16
CDR3 protein: CAWSVGGPPSTDTQYF
CDR3 DNA: TGTGCCTGGAGTGTAGGAGGCCCGCCTAGCACAGATACGCAGTATTTT

J gene: TRBJ1-2
clone size: .
V gene: TRBV11-2
D gene: .
CDR3 length: 13
CDR3 protein: CASSLSGRYGYTF
CDR3 DNA: TGTGCCAGCAGCTTATCCGGGAGGTATGGCTACACCTTC

J gene: TRBJ1-5
clone size: few
V gene: TRBV6-1
D gene: TRBD1
CDR3 length: 15
CDR3 protein: CASSEPGTGWQPQHF
CDR3 DNA: TGTGCCAGCAGTGAACCCGGGACAGGGTGGCAGCCCCAGCATTTT

J gene: TRBJ1-1
clone size: .
V gene: TRBV19
D gene: .
CDR3 length: 14
CDR3 protein: CASTRSRVDTEAFF
CDR3 DNA: TGTGCCAGTACCCGCAGTCGCGTGGACACTGAAGCTTTCTTT

J gene: TRBJ2-1
clone size: .
V gene: TRBV9
D gene: .
CDR3 length: 11
CDR3 protein: CASSASRMQFF
CDR3 DNA: TGTGCCAGCAGCGCCTCCCGTATGCAGTTCTTC

J gene: TRBJ2-5
clone size: .
V gene: TRBV5-4
D gene: TRBD2
CDR3 length: 13
CDR3 protein: CASSAGGRETQYF
CDR3 DNA: TGTGCCAGCAGCGCGGGGGGCCGGGAGACCCAGTACTTC

J gene: TRBJ2-6
clone size: .
V gene: TRBV5-6
D gene: TRBD2
CDR3 length: 19
CDR3 protein: CASSSLGAGGRSGANVLTF
CDR3 DNA: TGTGCCAGCAGCTCCCTGGGAGCGGGAGGCCGCTCTGGGGCCAACGTCCTGACTTTC

J gene: TRBJ2-7
clone size: once
V gene: TRBV30
D gene: .
CDR3 length: 16
CDR3 protein: CAWSVLRGTRGVEQYF
CDR3 DNA: TGTGCCTGGAGTGTACTGCGTGGAACAAGGGGGGTCGAGCAGTACTTC

J gene: TRBJ2-3
clone size: .
V gene: TRBV9
D gene: TRBD1
CDR3 length: 13
CDR3 protein: CASRPTGQGTQYF
CDR3 DNA: TGTGCCAGCCGACCGACAGGGCAAGGTACGCAGTATTTT

J gene: TRBJ1-2
clone size: once
V gene: TRBV5-8
D gene: .
CDR3 length: 14
CDR3 protein: CASSLEVVPRGYTF
CDR3 DNA: TGTGCCAGCAGCTTGGAAGTGGTTCCTAGGGGCTACACCTTC

J gene: TRBJ1-2
clone size: .
V gene: TRBV2
D gene: .
CDR3 length: 13
CDR3 protein: CASEGRGMYGYTF
CDR3 DNA: TGTGCCAGCGAAGGTAGAGGCATGTATGGCTACACCTTC

J gene: TRBJ2-1
clone size: .
V gene: TRBV13
D gene: .
CDR3 length: 15
CDR3 protein: CASSSDRWDYNEQFF
CDR3 DNA: TGTGCCAGCAGCTCCGACAGATGGGACTACAATGAGCAGTTCTTC

J gene: TRBJ2-1
clone size: .
V gene: TRBV6-4
D gene: TRBD2
CDR3 length: 15
CDR3 protein: CASSETSGAYNEQFF
CDR3 DNA: TGTGCCAGCAGTGAAACTAGCGGGGCCTACAATGAGCAGTTCTTC

J gene: TRBJ2-3
clone size: .
V gene: TRBV30
D gene: TRBD2
CDR3 length: 13
CDR3 protein: CASIAGGTDTQYF
CDR3 DNA: TGTGCCTCTATAGCGGGAGGAACAGATACGCAGTATTTT

J gene: TRBJ2-2
clone size: .
V gene: TRBV5-6
D gene: .
CDR3 length: 13
CDR3 protein: CASSSSRAGELFF
CDR3 DNA: TGTGCCAGCAGCTCTAGCCGGGCCGGGGAGCTGTTTTTT

J gene: TRBJ2-7
clone size: .
V gene: TRBV7-2
D gene: TRBD2
CDR3 length: 14
CDR3 protein: CASSTLAGGYEQYF
CDR3 DNA: TGTGCCAGCAGCACTCTAGCGGGAGGTTACGAGCAGTACTTC

J gene: TRBJ2-7
clone size: .
V gene: TRBV27
D gene: TRBD1
CDR3 length: 13
CDR3 protein: CASRRGQGSEQYF
CDR3 DNA: TGTGCCAGCAGGAGGGGACAGGGGTCCGAGCAGTACTTC

J gene: TRBJ1-2
clone size: .
V gene: TRBV2
D gene: TRBD1
CDR3 length: 16
CDR3 protein: CASTQRDRGREDGYTF
CDR3 DNA: TGTGCCAGCACCCAGAGGGACAGGGGGCGTGAGGATGGCTACACCTTC

J gene: TRBJ2-5
clone size: .
V gene: TRBV7-2
D gene: .
CDR3 length: 17
CDR3 protein: CASSSPPFRDFQETQYF
CDR3 DNA: TGTGCCAGCAGCTCGCCGCCGTTCCGGGACTTCCAAGAGACCCAGTACTTC

J gene: TRBJ1-6
clone size: .
V gene: TRBV11-2
D gene: .
CDR3 length: 14
CDR3 protein: CASSYQAQNSPLHF
CDR3 DNA: TGTGCCAGCAGCTATCAAGCCCAAAATTCACCCCTCCACTTT

J gene: TRBJ1-2
clone size: few
V gene: TRBV7-8
D gene: TRBD1
CDR3 length: 14
CDR3 protein: CASSLPGQGEGYTF
CDR3 DNA: TGTGCCAGCAGCTTACCGGGACAGGGGGAGGGCTACACCTTC